This T cell receptor (beta chain) is drawn from a study of blood T cell repertoires in COVID-19. Study summary: COVID-19 samples from acute and convalescent phases originated in the United States, Italy and Spain. Nucleic acid was either cDNA or gDNA, and it came from T cells, B-cell-depleted T cells, or PBMCs.

Libraries were prepared by immunoSEQ multiplex PCR; TCRdb keeps only in-frame clonotypes and omits some of them. The repertoire holds around 62,000 clones, roughly 85% seen once, with 20% to 25% in the top ten. The CDR3 runs 14 residues. CDR1 is SNHLY, CDR2 FYNNEI, per germline. The V end was cut by 1 base, the J end by 4 bases, with 10 bases between. The receptor comes from a man between 45 and 60 years old with acute or convalescent COVID-19. The chain employs TRBV2 and TRBJ1-1; a weak D match, TRBD1 (5 bases). Sequencing input: peripheral blood. CDR3 residues: CASSEVAGVTEAFF. The CDR3 nucleotides are TGTGCCAGCAGTGAAGTCGCGGGGGTCACTGAAGCTTTCTTT.